A single sample is the source of the 24 T cell receptor beta chains below, sequenced in a study of CD8 T cells in Susac syndrome. With random hexamers, reverse transcription was performed on roughly 0.45 to 1 ug of RNA. Via MiXCR, TCRdb re-called the immunoSEQ multiplex PCR reads, giving one row per CDR3 protein. The table lists about 440,000 distinct CDR3 sequences, around 85% of them singletons. Sequencing was done on a sample of CD8+ T cells from PBMCs. The receptors stem from a human donor with multiple sclerosis.

In this sample, this clonotype turned up a few times. This chain uses TRBV30 with TRBJ1-1; TRBD1 matches 9 bases. CDR3 length: 16 amino acids. CDR1 GTSNPN and CDR2 SVGIG come from the germline V gene (reference sequence). Germline trimming cut 2 bases from V and 4 bases from J; bases unmatched to any gene: 11. As DNA, the CDR3 is TGTGCCTGGAGTACCTCCCGGGACAGGGTTGGCACTGAAGCTTTCTTT. It encodes CAWSTSRDRVGTEAFF. Together with reference TRBV30 and TRBJ1-1, the CDR3 gives the full variable domain: SQTIHQWPATLVQPVGSPLSLECTVEGTSNPNLYWYRQAAGRGLQLLFYSVGIGQISSEVPQNLSASRPQDRQFILSSKKLLLSDSGFYLCAWSTSRDRVGTEAFFGQGTRLTVV.

The rearrangement joins TRBV11-2 to TRBJ2-7; D is uncertain. Trimming pared 4 bases from V and 2 bases from J, leaving 18 bases between. Germline assignment: CDR1 SGHAT and CDR2 FQNNGV. CDR3 length: 16 amino acids. In nucleotides, the CDR3 is TGTGCCAGCAGCTCCCAAGATAGCAGGCGCCCCTACGAGCAGTACTTC. The encoded protein is CASSSQDSRRPYEQYF. The complete variable domain, with remaining parts taken from reference TRBV11-2 and TRBJ2-7, reads EAGVAQSPRYKIIEKRQSVAFWCNPISGHATLYWYQQILGQGPKLLIQFQNNGVVDDSQLPKDRFSAERLKGVDSTLKIQPAKLEDSAVYLCASSSQDSRRPYEQYFGPGTRLTVT.

This sequence joins TRBV30 and TRBJ1-4; maybe TRBD1 (5 bases). V was clipped by 0 bases and J by 8 bases, with 19 bases between them. Germline V CDR1 and CDR2: GTSNPN, SVGIG (reference sequence). CDR3 length equals 16 residues. The CDR3 sequence is CAWSVSPGRRGEKLFF. The CDR3 DNA is TGTGCCTGGAGTGTGTCCCCAGGGCGGCGCGGCGAAAAACTGTTTTTT.

The rearrangement links TRBV6-5 to TRBJ2-7; D gene uncertain. CDR1 MNHEY and CDR2 SVGAGI come from the germline V gene. The V end was cut by 2 bases, the J end by 2 bases, with 19 bases between. This CDR3 spans 17 amino acids. CDR3: CASSYNPESIEAYEQYF. In nucleotides, the CDR3 is TGTGCCAGCAGTTACAACCCCGAGTCTATCGAGGCCTACGAGCAGTACTTC.

This clonotype was detected once. The V call is TRBV7-8, the J call TRBJ1-2, with D possibly being TRBD1 (5 bases). Looked up from germline, CDR1 is SGHVS and CDR2 is FQNEAQ. Trimming stripped 6 bases from V and 4 bases from J, with 18 bases between. This CDR3 has 15 residues. Here the CDR3 reads CASSSGPSRGYGYTF. DNA for the CDR3: TGTGCCAGCAGTTCGGGACCCTCAAGGGGCTATGGCTACACCTTC.

The table lists this clonotype with a few counts. This rearrangement joins TRBV5-1 to TRBJ2-3; possible D gene TRBD2, 6 bases. Germline assignment: CDR1 SGHRS and CDR2 YFSETQ. The CDR3 is made up of 14 amino acids. With 4 bases removed from V and 10 bases from J, the gap between germline ends came to 19 bases. The CDR3 loop reads CASSQDYGIEAQYF. The CDR3 DNA is TGCGCCAGCAGCCAGGACTATGGGATAGAGGCGCAGTATTTT. Variable domain in full (rest from reference TRBV5-1 and TRBJ2-3): KAGVTQTPRYLIKTRGQQVTLSCSPISGHRSVSWYQQTPGQGLQFLFEYFSETQRNKGNFPGRFSGRQFSNSRSEMNVSTLELGDSALYLCASSQDYGIEAQYFGPGTRLTVL.

The chain joins TRBV12-3 or TRBV12-4 to TRBJ2-1, with 7 bases lining up with TRBD2. This CDR3 has 14 amino acids. V trimming: 8 bases; J trimming: 2 bases; junction bases outside the gene matches: 6. CDR3: CASHLAGTYNEQFF. CDR3 nucleotides: TGTGCCAGCCATTTAGCGGGCACCTACAATGAGCAGTTCTTC.

This chain links TRBV30 with TRBJ2-5; D is undetermined. In germline, CDR1 is GTSNPN, CDR2 SVGIG (reference sequence). CDR3 length: 12 residues. Trimming took off 1 base at V and 3 bases at J, with 6 bases between the two ends. This CDR3 is CAWSALKETQYF. The CDR3 DNA reads as TGTGCCTGGAGTGCCCTAAAAGAGACCCAGTACTTC.

The table lists this clonotype with a few counts. This chain connects TRBV11-2 to TRBJ2-7; D gene unclear. Germline CDR1 SGHAT, CDR2 FQNNGV. V was shortened by 3 bases and J by 3 bases, with 9 bases between the two germline ends. The CDR3 length is 13 residues. CDR3 residues: CASSFGRNYEQYF. The CDR3 DNA is TGTGCCAGCAGCTTCGGCAGAAACTACGAGCAGTACTTC.

This clonotype has a handful of counts. This chain links TRBV3-1 with TRBJ2-7; possibly TRBD2 for D (6 bases). The CDR3 is 15 residues long. Trimming took off 0 bases at V and 4 bases at J, with 13 bases between the two ends. Germline CDR1 is LGHDT and CDR2 is YNNKEL (reference sequence). CDR3 bases: TGTGCCAGCAGCCAAGAGGACGGGGGTATATACGAGCAGTACTTC. Its protein product is CASSQEDGGIYEQYF.

J is TRBJ2-7 and V is TRBV30; D is unresolved. Trimming stripped 1 base from V and 2 bases from J, with 12 bases between. Germline assignment: CDR1 GTSNPN and CDR2 SVGIG (reference sequence). The CDR3 sequence is 14 residues long. CDR3 protein: CAWSGERMAYEQYF. Written as DNA, the CDR3 is TGTGCCTGGAGTGGTGAGAGAATGGCCTACGAGCAGTACTTC.

The chain joins TRBV12-3 or TRBV12-4 to TRBJ2-7; D call uncertain. Between the trimmed V and J ends, which lost 5 bases and 2 bases, there was a span of 7 bases. The CDR3 is made up of 12 amino acids. The CDR3 DNA reads TGTGCCAGCAGTCCCCTCCCCTACGAGCAGTACTTC. Its translation: CASSPLPYEQYF.

This rearrangement joins TRBV5-8 to TRBJ2-3; D ambiguous. V dropped 0 bases and J dropped 0 bases, with 11 bases sitting between them. The CDR3 totals 16 residues. Per the germline V gene, CDR1 is SGHTS and CDR2 is YDEGEE. The DNA for the CDR3 is TGTGCCAGCAGCTTGGTGGGCACAGAGAGCACAGATACGCAGTATTTT. This sequence encodes CASSLVGTESTDTQYF.

Only one count was recorded for this clonotype. The chain is built from TRBV6-2 or TRBV6-3 and TRBJ2-1, with TRBD1 identical over 10 bases. Germline V gene lookup returns CDR1 MNHEY and CDR2 SVGEGT. This CDR3 has 17 amino acids. Losses at the gene ends were 4 bases for V and 0 bases for J; bases not matched to a gene: 6. The CDR3 sequence: CASSWDRGVSSYNEQFF. In DNA, the CDR3 is TGTGCCAGCAGTTGGGACAGGGGCGTTAGCTCCTACAATGAGCAGTTCTTC.

This chain joins TRBV6-5 and TRBJ2-5; TRBD1 matches 9 bases. The CDR3 runs 16 residues. Per germline, CDR1 MNHEY and CDR2 SVGAGI. The junction had 6 bases not matched to a gene; V was cut back by 2 bases and J by 2 bases. CDR3 in DNA: TGTGCCAGCAGTTACGCGGACAGGGGTACTCAAGAGACCCAGTACTTC. This translates into CASSYADRGTQETQYF.

V and J are TRBV2 and TRBJ1-1; D not certain. From germline, CDR1 is SNHLY and CDR2 FYNNEI. The CDR3 has 13 amino acids. The V end was cut by 6 bases, the J end by 0 bases, with 8 bases between. CDR3: CASSRRMNTEAFF. The DNA of the CDR3 is TGTGCCAGCAGCCGAAGGATGAACACTGAAGCTTTCTTT.

The gene calls are TRBV3-1 and TRBJ1-1, with D perhaps TRBD1 (6 bases). V was trimmed by 0 bases and J by 0 bases, leaving 17 bases between them. This CDR3 has 18 amino acids. Per the germline V gene, CDR1 is LGHDT and CDR2 is YNNKEL (reference sequence). CDR3 DNA sequence: TGTGCCAGCAGCCAAGATTTTTCAGGGGAGGGGATGAACACTGAAGCTTTCTTT. Residues: CASSQDFSGEGMNTEAFF. Full variable domain (remainder filled in from reference TRBV3-1 and TRBJ1-1): DTAVSQTPKYLVTQMGNDKSIKCEQNLGHDTMYWYKQDSKKFLKIMFSYNNKELIINETVPNRFSPKSPDKAHLNLHINSLELGDSAVYFCASSQDFSGEGMNTEAFFGQGTRLTVV.

The rearrangement joins TRBV7-9 to TRBJ1-4, with 9 bases aligning to TRBD1. With 4 bases clipped from V and 1 base from J, the junction kept 4 bases outside the gene matches. CDR3 size: 16 residues. Per germline, CDR1 SEHNR and CDR2 FQNEAQ (reference sequence). CDR3 sequence (DNA): TGTGCCAGCAGCTCGACAGGGGGTGGAACTAATGAAAAACTGTTTTTT. Its translation is CASSSTGGGTNEKLFF. Complete variable domain (other parts from reference TRBV7-9 and TRBJ1-4): DTGVSQNPRHKITKRGQNVTFRCDPISEHNRLYWYRQTLGQGPEFLTYFQNEAQLEKSRLLSDRFSAERPKGSFSTLEIQRTEQGDSAMYLCASSSTGGGTNEKLFFGSGTQLSVL.

Only one count was recorded for this clonotype. The CDR3 DNA follows: TGCAGCGTTGAGTCAAACACTGAAGCTTTCTTT. Encoded protein: CSVESNTEAFF. The chain has TRBV29-1 and TRBJ1-1, with D unresolved. The germline V gene has CDR1 SQVTM and CDR2 ANQGSEA. Trimming stripped 3 bases from V and 2 bases from J, with 4 bases between. This CDR3 has 11 residues.

The chain is built from TRBV18 and TRBJ1-1, with 8 bases that match TRBD1. With 9 bases clipped from V and 3 bases from J, the junction kept 6 bases outside the gene matches. The CDR3 is 13 residues long. Germline CDR1 is KGHSH and CDR2 is LQKENI. The CDR3 DNA follows: TGTGCCAGTCACAGGGGGATAGACACTGAAGCTTTCTTT. This gives the protein CASHRGIDTEAFF.

The rearrangement uses TRBV21-1 and TRBJ2-3; the table names TRBD2, a call not compared with the DNA. TRBV21-1 is classified as a pseudogene. CDR3 size: 17 residues. The CDR3 sequence: CASTTPLLAGDTDTQYF. CDR3 sequence (DNA): TGTGCCAGCACCACACCTTTACTAGCGGGGGACACAGATACGCAGTATTTT.

The chain carries TRBV30 and TRBJ1-1; D uncertain. The CDR3 is 11 residues long. The V gene lost 2 bases and the J gene lost 7 bases, with 8 bases spanning the gap. Germline-derived CDR1 and CDR2 are GTSNPN and SVGIG (reference sequence). The CDR3 loop is CAWSQSLEAFF. The CDR3 nucleotides read TGTGCCTGGAGTCAGTCTCTTGAAGCTTTCTTT. The full variable domain, completed using reference TRBV30 and TRBJ1-1, is SQTIHQWPATLVQPVGSPLSLECTVEGTSNPNLYWYRQAAGRGLQLLFYSVGIGQISSEVPQNLSASRPQDRQFILSSKKLLLSDSGFYLCAWSQSLEAFFGQGTRLTVV.

V and J are TRBV19 and TRBJ1-2; D perhaps matches TRBD1 (5 bases). This CDR3 region has 13 residues. From germline, CDR1 is LNHDA and CDR2 SQIVND (reference sequence). The V end lost 10 bases, the J end lost 2 bases, and 14 bases lay between the germline ends. DNA for the CDR3: TGTGCCACACGGGAAGGGACCAACTATGGCTACACCTTC. Amino acids: CATREGTNYGYTF.

The chain links TRBV29-1 to TRBJ1-1; D unresolved. The CDR3 is made up of 12 amino acids. Germline assignment: CDR1 SQVTM and CDR2 ANQGSEA. Trimming stripped 4 bases from V and 1 base from J, with 7 bases between. As DNA, the CDR3 is TGCAGCGTTGTACATGAGAACACTGAAGCTTTCTTT. Residues: CSVVHENTEAFF.